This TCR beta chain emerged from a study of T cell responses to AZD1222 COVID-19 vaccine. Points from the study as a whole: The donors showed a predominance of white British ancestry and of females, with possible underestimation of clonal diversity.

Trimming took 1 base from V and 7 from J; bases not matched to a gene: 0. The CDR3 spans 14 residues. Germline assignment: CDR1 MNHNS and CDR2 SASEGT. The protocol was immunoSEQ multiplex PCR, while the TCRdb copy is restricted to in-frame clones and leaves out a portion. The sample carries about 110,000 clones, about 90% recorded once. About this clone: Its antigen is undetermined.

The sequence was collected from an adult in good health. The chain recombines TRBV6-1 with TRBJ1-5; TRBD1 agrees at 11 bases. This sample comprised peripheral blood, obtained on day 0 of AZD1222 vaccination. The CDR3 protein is CASSEGTGGQPQHF. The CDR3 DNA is TGTGCCAGCAGTGAAGGGACAGGGGGCCAGCCCCAGCATTTT.